A single sample gave rise to the 11 T cell receptor beta chains below, sequenced in a study of blood T cell repertoires in COVID-19. The protocol was immunoSEQ multiplex PCR, while the TCRdb copy is restricted to in-frame clones and leaves out a portion. The sample records roughly 110,000 clones, around 75% being singletons. The sample comprised peripheral blood. Every receptor here comes from a human donor with acute or convalescent COVID-19. The donor label of this sample is uncertain.

The chain links TRBV2 to TRBJ1-1; 10 bases match TRBD1. The V and J ends lost 5 bases and 3 bases, in that order; junction bases with no gene match: 3. Germline CDR1 SNHLY, CDR2 FYNNEI. The CDR3 is 14 residues long. CDR3 in DNA: TGTGCCAGCAGTAGTGGGACAGGGGACACTGAAGCTTTCTTT. Protein sequence: CASSSGTGDTEAFF.

This clone has a single count. The rearrangement uses TRBV6-5 and TRBJ1-2; 7 positions match TRBD1. The CDR3 totals 15 residues. After removal of 6 bases from V and 0 bases from J, the junction contained 7 bases not matched to a gene. CDR1 and CDR2 from the germline V gene are MNHEY and SVGAGI. CDR3 coding DNA: TGTGCCAGCAGAAATTACAGGGGAGCTAACTATGGCTACACCTTC. This encodes CASRNYRGANYGYTF.

The CDR3 loop is CASSLGGTDTGEAFF. CDR3 bases: TGTGCCAGCAGTCTCGGGGGTACGGATACGGGCGAAGCTTTCTTT. The V gene is TRBV27, the J gene TRBJ1-1; D may be TRBD1 (5 bases). V lost 5 bases to trimming and J lost 8 bases, with 21 bases between them. CDR3 length: 15 residues. From germline, CDR1 is MNHEY and CDR2 SMNVEV (reference sequence).

V gene TRBV18 combines with J gene TRBJ2-2; 10 positions agree with TRBD2. The CDR3 has 16 residues. From germline, CDR1 is KGHSH and CDR2 LQKENI. Trimming took 2 bases from V and 4 from J; bases not matched to a gene: 4. For the CDR3, the DNA is TGTGCCAGCTCACCAGCTAGCGGGGGATTCACCGGGGAGCTGTTTTTT. As protein: CASSPASGGFTGELFF.

V usage is TRBV28 and J usage is TRBJ1-3; 8 bases agree with TRBD1. The CDR3 has 16 residues. Germline V gene data show CDR1 as MDHEN and CDR2 as SYDVKM. J was trimmed by 4 bases and V by 2 bases; bases with no gene match: 7. The CDR3 nucleotides read TGTGCCAGCAGTTTACTCGATAGACAGGGGGGAAACACCATATATTTT. Protein: CASSLLDRQGGNTIYF.

This chain joins TRBV20-1 and TRBJ2-3, with 10 nucleotides matching TRBD2. The germline V gene has CDR1 DFQATT and CDR2 SNEGSKA (reference sequence). Trimming removed 3 bases from V and 1 base from J; junction bases left unmatched: 4. The CDR3 loop spans 15 amino acids. CDR3 amino acids: CSASRSGGRTDTQYF. The CDR3 nucleotides read TGCAGTGCTAGTCGTAGCGGGGGGCGCACAGATACGCAGTATTTT.

The rearrangement uses TRBV27 and TRBJ2-3; D gene uncertain. CDR1 is MNHEY and CDR2 is SMNVEV in the germline V gene (reference sequence). Trimming removed 5 bases from V and 0 bases from J, with 9 bases in between. CDR3 length: 14 residues. The CDR3 DNA follows: TGTGCCAGCAGTAAAATAGCCAGCACAGATACGCAGTATTTT. It is translated as CASSKIASTDTQYF.

V and J are TRBV18 and TRBJ2-5; 7 nucleotides line up with TRBD2. V lost 2 bases to trimming and J lost 1 base; unmatched junction nucleotides: 4. The CDR3 totals 15 residues. Germline V gene lookup returns CDR1 KGHSH and CDR2 LQKENI. Written as DNA, the CDR3 is TGTGCCAGCTCACCATTTGGCGGGGGCCAAGAGACCCAGTACTTC. Amino acid sequence: CASSPFGGGQETQYF.

This clone showed up just once. The chain employs TRBV12-3 or TRBV12-4 and TRBJ2-2, with D perhaps matching TRBD1 (5 bases). This CDR3 is 13 amino acids long. V lost 6 bases, J lost 4 bases, and 9 bases lay in between. CDR3 sequence: CASRDKSTGELFF. In nucleotides, the CDR3 is TGTGCCAGCAGGGACAAGAGCACCGGGGAGCTGTTTTTT.

The genes are TRBV6-2 or TRBV6-3 and TRBJ1-6, with D perhaps matching TRBD1 (6 bases). V was shortened by 0 bases and J by 0 bases, with 12 bases between the two germline ends. Looked up from germline, CDR1 is MNHEY and CDR2 is SVGEGT. This CDR3 region has 18 residues. The CDR3 sequence is CASSYSTYRDSYNSPLHF. DNA for the CDR3: TGTGCCAGCAGTTACTCGACGTACAGGGACTCCTATAATTCACCCCTCCACTTT.

This clone was counted a few times. CDR3 loop: CASSNGLAGDNEQFF. In DNA form, the CDR3 reads TGTGCCAGCAGCAACGGGCTAGCGGGGGACAATGAGCAGTTCTTC. The V call is TRBV21-1, the J call TRBJ2-1; the table's D call of TRBD2 was not tested on the DNA. TRBV21-1 is deemed a pseudogene. CDR3 length equals 15 residues.